This section outlines one T cell receptor (beta chain) sequence together with its context. Its binding antigen is unknown. Per-base qualities were not stored, and no clone one base away is much larger. CDR1 and CDR2 (MGHRA, YSYEKL) derive from the germline V gene. The CDR3 runs 15 residues from the cysteine to the phenylalanine. Solely the CDR3 DNA is kept, with 45 bases framed from the first base. Relative to germline, V is 1 base shorter and J is 2 bases shorter, with 12 bases between their ends. The meaning of the sample's treatment or condition label: about 20 received Ad26.COV2.S at low or high dose, single or two shots; five or six received placebo; per-sample allocation not given. For vaccine and placebo recipients, repertoires were sequenced using samples collected on day 63 after the first injection. In Cohort 1b, about two dozen adults aged 18-55 years were enrolled at a single site in Boston, USA, between 29 July and 7 August 2020. Ad26.COV2.S was a replication-incompetent adenovirus type 26 vector that expressed a prefusion-stabilized SARS-CoV-2 spike protein derived from the original Wuhan strain.

The immunoSEQ Assay was used to sequence TCRbeta CDR3 regions. After extraction, genomic DNA underwent amplification by bias-controlled multiplex PCR, followed by high-throughput sequencing. The study's processing was this. Collapsing and filtering of sequences were performed to quantify the absolute abundance of each unique TCRbeta CDR3 region. T cell fraction was estimated by normalizing TCRbeta template counts to usable DNA, which was measured by amplifying reference genes present in all nucleated cells. Repertoire TCRs were annotated as SARS-CoV-2-specific when V gene, CDR3 amino acid sequence and J gene were exactly matched to a known reactive TCR set. MIRA supplied the reference SARS-CoV-2 TCR set, which was filtered for enrichment in COVID-19-positive ImmuneCODE repertoires so that public or cross-reactive TCRs were removed. Using the MIRA antigens, annotated TCRs were further analysed by specific ORF or by position within an ORF. Breadth was defined as the number of annotated unique rearrangements divided by the total number of unique productive rearrangements, and depth was defined as the summed frequency of the annotated unique rearrangements. TCR breadth was compared between groups using two-sided Wilcoxon rank-sum tests. What TCRdb holds here is the immuneACCESS table cut down to in-frame rearrangements. Part of the clones is not present; checked against another copy, under half of the missing clones reflect an unresolved V gene, and the others are unexplained. V, J and clone size are taken as reported in that table, and D and trimming were inferred from the DNA itself. The table for this sample lists approximately 300,000 clones; just over 85% of them were counted only once. Jointly, the top ten make up approximately 2% of the sample.

These data are taken from a study of Ad26.COV2.S vaccination and SARS-CoV-2 variants (dated by TCRdb to about 2021). As for the study more broadly: Vaccine-arm donors came from COV1001, a multicentre, randomized, double-blind, placebo-controlled phase I-IIa trial of Ad26.COV2.S in healthy adults. The TCR-sequenced set comprised about 32 samples: about 19 Ad26.COV2.S vaccine recipients, 5 placebo recipients and 8 SARS-CoV-2 convalescent individuals. TCRbeta repertoire sequencing served as the tool for gauging how specific and how broad the SARS-CoV-2-reactive T cell receptors were following Ad26.COV2.S vaccination. Investigators remained blinded to trial group allocation during experiments and outcome assessment. Trial participants were randomized into five groups of five: low-dose or high-dose Ad26.COV2.S given once or twice, or placebo on both occasions. Ad26.COV2.S was administered intramuscularly at 5 x 10^10 or 1 x 10^11 viral particles, either as a single shot or as two shots given 56 days apart. Study-wide findings and limitations: After vaccination, spike-specific CD8+ and CD4+ T cell responses were reported to show substantial breadth. Non-spike TCR breadth was comparable between vaccine and placebo recipients, consistent with the vaccine containing only spike. It was noted by the authors that total T cell responses may have been underestimated by the TCR breadth and depth analyses. The study was not powered to compare responses between vaccine doses or regimens. Ad26.COV2.S recipients had higher spike-specific TCR breadth than placebo recipients (P = 0.0014).

The material was peripheral blood, obtained in a trial of Ad26.COV2.S vaccine versus placebo. This receptor chain uses TRBV4-1 and TRBJ2-7, with a tentative D gene TRBD1 over 5 matching bases. The clonotype was recovered from a person between 18 and 65 years old who received the Ad26.COV2.S COVID-19 vaccine or a placebo. The base sequence is TGCGCCAGCAGCCAAGGAACCCAGGGAACCTACGAGCAGTACTTC. The encoded protein is CASSQGTQGTYEQYF.